This TCR beta chain appears in the sequencing data of a study of T cells in Graves' hyperthyroidism and ophthalmopathy. Authors of the study amplified TCR beta CDR3 regions from RNA transcripts. The HTBI primer set was used in a first-round RT-PCR of the TCR CDR3. TCRdb re-called the multiplex PCR reads with MiXCR, one entry per CDR3 protein. There are 480,000 or so distinct CDR3 sequences in the sample; about 45% occur only once, and about 45% lies in the top ten. A patient was excluded if there was uncontrolled infection, other autoimmune disease, pregnancy or lactation. Trimming cost V 0 bases and J 3 bases, with 11 bases left between them. The CDR3 has 15 residues. The V gene's germline CDR1 is SGHVS and CDR2 FQNEAQ.

Sample: peripheral blood or thyroid tissue (not recorded which). The chain uses TRBV7-8 and TRBJ1-1, with D possibly TRBD1 on 6 matching bases. The sequence was collected from an adult woman with Graves' disease, either hyperthyroidism or ophthalmopathy (not recorded which). The CDR3 loop reads CASSLAAGVHTEAFF. CDR3 DNA sequence: TGTGCCAGCAGCTTAGCGGCAGGGGTTCACACTGAAGCTTTCTTT.